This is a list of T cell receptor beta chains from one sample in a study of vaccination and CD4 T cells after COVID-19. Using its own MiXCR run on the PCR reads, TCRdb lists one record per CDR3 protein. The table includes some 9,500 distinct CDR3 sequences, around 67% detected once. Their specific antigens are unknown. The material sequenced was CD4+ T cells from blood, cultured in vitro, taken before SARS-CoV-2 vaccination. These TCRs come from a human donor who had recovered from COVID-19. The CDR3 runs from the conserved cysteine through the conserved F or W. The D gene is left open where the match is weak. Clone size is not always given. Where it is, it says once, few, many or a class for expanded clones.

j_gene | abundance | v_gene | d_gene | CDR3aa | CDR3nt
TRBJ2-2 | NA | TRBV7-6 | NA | CASSNGSRGTGELFF | TGTGCCAGCAGCAACGGGTCCCGCGGCACCGGGGAGCTGTTTTTT
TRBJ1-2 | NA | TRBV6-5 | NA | CASSYVSGEGYTF | TGTGCCAGCAGTTACGTCTCAGGGGAAGGCTACACCTTC
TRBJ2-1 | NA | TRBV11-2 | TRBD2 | CASSLEGTTNNEQFF | TGTGCCAGCAGCTTAGAGGGGACTACTAACAATGAGCAGTTCTTC
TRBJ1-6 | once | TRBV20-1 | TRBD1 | CSASPRGFDSPLHF | TGCAGTGCTAGTCCCAGGGGGTTCGATTCACCCCTCCACTTT
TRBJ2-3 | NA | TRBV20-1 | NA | CSARSSSTDTQYF | TGCAGTGCTAGATCCTCGTCCACAGATACGCAGTATTTT
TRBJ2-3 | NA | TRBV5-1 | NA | CASSLGQGTIDTQYF | TGCGCCAGCAGCTTGGGACAAGGGACGATAGATACGCAGTATTTT
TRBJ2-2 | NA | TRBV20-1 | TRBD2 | CSARSAGGSNTGELFF | TGCAGTGCTAGATCAGCGGGAGGTTCGAACACCGGGGAGCTGTTTTTT
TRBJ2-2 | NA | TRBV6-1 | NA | CASTENRFSGELFF | TGTGCCAGCACAGAGAACAGGTTCTCCGGGGAGCTGTTTTTT
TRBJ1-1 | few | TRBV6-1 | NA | CASRKTGMNTEAFF | TGTGCCAGCAGGAAGACGGGGATGAACACTGAAGCTTTCTTT
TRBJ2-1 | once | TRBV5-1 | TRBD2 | CASSLQPSGSPNEQFF | TGCGCCAGCAGCTTGCAGCCTAGCGGGAGCCCCAATGAGCAGTTCTTC
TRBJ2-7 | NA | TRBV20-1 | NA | CSASKLPVTYEQYF | TGCAGTGCAAGTAAACTCCCGGTCACCTACGAGCAGTACTTC
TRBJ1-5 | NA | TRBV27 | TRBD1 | CASSFVSGGQPQHF | TGTGCCAGCAGTTTTGTGTCAGGGGGTCAGCCCCAGCATTTT
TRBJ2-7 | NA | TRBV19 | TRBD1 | CASSAMTGSPYEQYF | TGTGCCAGTAGTGCAATGACAGGGTCACCCTACGAGCAGTACTTC
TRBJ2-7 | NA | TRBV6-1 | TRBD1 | CASKFGQGSDEQYF | TGTGCCAGCAAATTTGGACAGGGTAGCGACGAGCAGTACTTC
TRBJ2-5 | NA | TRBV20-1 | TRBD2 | CSARARTSDQETQYF | TGCAGTGCTAGAGCCCGGACTAGCGACCAAGAGACCCAGTACTTC
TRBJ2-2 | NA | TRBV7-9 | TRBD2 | CASSLNVAGVGELFF | TGTGCCAGCAGCTTAAACGTAGCGGGAGTCGGGGAGCTGTTTTTT
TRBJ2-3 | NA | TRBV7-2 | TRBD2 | CASSHRLAGGGDTQYF | TGTGCCAGCAGCCACCGACTAGCGGGAGGGGGGGATACGCAGTATTTT
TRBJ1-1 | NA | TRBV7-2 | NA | CASRRQPNTEAFF | TGTGCCAGCAGACGACAACCGAACACTGAAGCTTTCTTT